The T cell receptor beta chain under discussion was sequenced for a study of control samples from healthy donors and cancer patients. Here immunoSEQ multiplex PCR was the method, and the copy in TCRdb shows in-frame clones only, minus some. The sample lists 200,000 or so clones; roughly 94% were seen once. Germline CDR1 is SGHTA and CDR2 is FQGTGA. The CDR3 has 13 residues. V trimming: 4 bases; J trimming: 6 bases; junction bases outside the gene matches: 3. The sequencing sample was made of blood. The chain links TRBV7-3 to TRBJ1-2; 9 positions agree with TRBD1. The clonotype originates from a man over 45 in good health. DNA of the CDR3: TGTGCCAGCAGCTACGACAGGGGGGATGGCTACACCTTC. Its protein product is CASSYDRGDGYTF.